This entry lists 5 T cell receptor beta chains sequenced from one sample in a study of T-cell memory formation after mild COVID-19 (dated by TCRdb to about 2021). Receptor amplification or capture employed 5' RACE. Instrument used: Illumina NovaSeq 6000. Using fastp at Q25 and MiXCR, TCRdb reprocessed the public reads and kept productive beta chains. Here each entry gathers all rows of one CDR3 protein and keeps the most common genes and DNA. For this sample there are 300,000 to 350,000 distinct CDR3 sequences; roughly an eighth appear just once. Around a fifth of the sample rests with the top ten. The specimen was PBMCs or a T cell subset sorted from them (not recorded which). The receptors were sampled from a man between 18 and 35 years old who had mild COVID-19 (a few samples of this study predate the infection). The sample titles of this study are shuffled in the database, so cell type and time point are left out; the donor was told from shared clones.

This clonotype was detected a few times. V usage is TRBV5-1 and J usage is TRBJ2-7, with D possibly TRBD1 on 6 matching bases. From germline, CDR1 is SGHRS and CDR2 YFSETQ. Trimming pared 2 bases from V and 5 bases from J, leaving 29 bases between. This CDR3 spans 19 amino acids. The DNA of the CDR3 is TGCGCCAGCAGCTTTCGGGCCGCCCCACCACAGGGTAAAACCCACGAGCAGTACTTC. It yields the protein CASSFRAAPPQGKTHEQYF.

This chain links TRBV30 with TRBJ2-7; perhaps TRBD2 as D (5 bases). This CDR3 region has 12 residues. The germline V and J ends were trimmed by 0 bases and 9 bases, with 12 bases remaining between them. The germline gives CDR1 GTSNPN, CDR2 SVGIG (reference sequence). This CDR3 is CAWSVEGSWQYF. In DNA form, the CDR3 reads TGTGCCTGGAGTGTAGAGGGATCTTGGCAGTACTTC. The whole variable domain, remainder taken from reference TRBV30 and TRBJ2-7, is SQTIHQWPATLVQPVGSPLSLECTVEGTSNPNLYWYRQAAGRGLQLLFYSVGIGQISSEVPQNLSASRPQDRQFILSSKKLLLSDSGFYLCAWSVEGSWQYFGPGTRLTVT.

CDR3 nucleotide sequence: TGTGCCAGCAGTTGGAACAGGGACTTAGTCTATGGCTACACCTTC. Amino acid sequence: CASSWNRDLVYGYTF. The chain uses TRBV28 and TRBJ1-2, with D perhaps matching TRBD1 (6 bases). The CDR3 is made up of 15 amino acids. Germline V gene lookup returns CDR1 MDHEN and CDR2 SYDVKM. Trimming took 4 bases from V and 4 from J, leaving 16 bases between them.

Comments on this clonotype: Just one base apart from a much larger clone, this may be a read error. This chain joins TRBV4-3 and TRBJ2-3, with 11 positions matching TRBD2. Germline assignment: CDR1 LGHNA and CDR2 YSLEER. This CDR3 comprises 18 residues. V trimming: 0 bases; J trimming: 2 bases; junction bases outside the gene matches: 7. CDR3 amino acids: CASSQEILAGGYTDTQYF. The CDR3 nucleotides are TGCGCCAGCAGCCAAGAGATCCTAGCGGGGGGATACACAGATACGCAGTATTTT.

This sequence joins TRBV5-1 and TRBJ1-3, with 9 bases matching TRBD1. The CDR3 extends over 20 amino acids. The J segment lost 0 bases and the V segment lost 4 bases, leaving 17 bases of the junction unmatched. Germline loops: CDR1 SGHRS, CDR2 YFSETQ. The chain's CDR3 is CASSTVPGQGLSNSGNTIYF. Here the CDR3 DNA reads TGCGCCAGCAGCACAGTCCCGGGACAGGGTCTTTCCAACTCTGGAAACACCATATATTTT.